The rows below give T cell receptor beta chains drawn from one sample of a study of blood T cell repertoires in COVID-19. Measured with immunoSEQ multiplex PCR; TCRdb has only the in-frame clones, and not every one. The data contain roughly 190,000 clones, roughly 87% of them singletons. The material sequenced was peripheral blood. The receptors shown here come from a man in his 60s with active or convalescent COVID-19. Both conserved end residues are part of each CDR3. D genes are given only for firm matches. Only part of the rows carry a size: once, few, many, or a class if the clone is expanded.

D: .
V: TRBV6-5
size: .
J: TRBJ1-2
DNA: TGTGCCAGCATGGGCAGGGCTTTTGGCTACACCTTC
CDR3: CASMGRAFGYTF

D: .
V: TRBV24-1
size: once
J: TRBJ1-3
DNA: TGTGCCACCCCAAGACAGGACCGCCACTCTGGAAACACCATATATTTT
CDR3: CATPRQDRHSGNTIYF

D: TRBD1
V: TRBV12-5
size: once
J: TRBJ2-3
DNA: TGTGCTAGTGGTTTGGGTAGAGACAGGGGCACAGATACGCAGTATTTT
CDR3: CASGLGRDRGTDTQYF

D: TRBD1
V: TRBV7-9
size: .
J: TRBJ1-4
DNA: TGTGCCAGCAGCCGGGACAGGGGTGGTGAAAAACTGTTTTTT
CDR3: CASSRDRGGEKLFF

D: TRBD2
V: TRBV9
size: .
J: TRBJ2-5
DNA: TGTGCCAGCAGCTTAGGGGATACTAGCGGACAAGAGACCCAGTACTTC
CDR3: CASSLGDTSGQETQYF

D: TRBD1
V: TRBV6-1
size: .
J: TRBJ1-3
DNA: TGTGCCAGCAGTGCCCCCGGGACAGGGGGCTTAGGCTCTGGAAACACCATATATTTT
CDR3: CASSAPGTGGLGSGNTIYF

D: .
V: TRBV24-1
size: .
J: TRBJ2-7
DNA: TGTGCCACCAGACCTACAGGGGAGGACTACGAGCAGTACTTC
CDR3: CATRPTGEDYEQYF

D: .
V: TRBV19
size: .
J: TRBJ2-1
DNA: TGTGCCAGTTCCCCCCAGAGGGCGGAGTACAATGAGCAGTTCTTC
CDR3: CASSPQRAEYNEQFF

D: .
V: TRBV7-2
size: .
J: TRBJ1-4
DNA: TGTGCCAGCAGCAATCCCGGGGGGCCTACTAATGAAAAACTGTTTTTT
CDR3: CASSNPGGPTNEKLFF

D: .
V: TRBV7-9
size: .
J: TRBJ2-1
DNA: TGTGCCAGCAGCTTAGGTGTGGGGGCCCTTTGGAATGAGCAGTTCTTC
CDR3: CASSLGVGALWNEQFF

D: .
V: TRBV19
size: .
J: TRBJ1-5
DNA: TGTGCCAGTAGTATCGACAACCATAGCAATCAGCCCCAGCATTTT
CDR3: CASSIDNHSNQPQHF

D: TRBD1
V: TRBV5-1
size: .
J: TRBJ1-2
DNA: TGCGCCAGCAGCCAGCATCCGGGACAGGGTCTTGGGGGCTACACCTTC
CDR3: CASSQHPGQGLGGYTF

D: .
V: TRBV19
size: .
J: TRBJ1-1
DNA: TGTGCCAGTAGTATGGAGGCGAACACTGAAGCTTTCTTT
CDR3: CASSMEANTEAFF

D: .
V: TRBV9
size: .
J: TRBJ2-6
DNA: TGTGCCAGCAGCGTCGGGTACCCCTTGATTTCTGGGGCCAACGTCCTGACTTTC
CDR3: CASSVGYPLISGANVLTF

D: .
V: TRBV6-5
size: .
J: TRBJ2-5
DNA: TGTGCCAGCAGGAAGGCCCAGGGGCACCGAGAGACCCAGTACTTC
CDR3: CASRKAQGHRETQYF

D: TRBD1
V: TRBV10-3
size: .
J: TRBJ1-1
DNA: TGTGCCATCAATAGGGGGCGCGACACTGAAGCTTTCTTT
CDR3: CAINRGRDTEAFF

D: TRBD2
V: TRBV7-6
size: .
J: TRBJ2-3
DNA: TGTGCCAGCAGCTTTGGGACTAGCGGGGGGGCTTTAGATACGCAGTATTTT
CDR3: CASSFGTSGGALDTQYF

D: .
V: TRBV6-1
size: .
J: TRBJ1-6
DNA: TGTGCCAGCAGTGACGACTTCTCCTATAATTCACCCCTCCACTTT
CDR3: CASSDDFSYNSPLHF

D: .
V: TRBV6-5
size: .
J: TRBJ1-2
DNA: TGTGCCAGCAGGCCCCTTCCTAATAACTATGGCTACACCTTC
CDR3: CASRPLPNNYGYTF

D: .
V: TRBV6-5
size: .
J: TRBJ1-4
DNA: TGTGCCAGCCAGAGGGGGATACGGGAAAAACTGTTTTTT
CDR3: CASQRGIREKLFF

D: TRBD1
V: TRBV28
size: .
J: TRBJ1-2
DNA: TGTGCCAGCAGTTCCCCCCCAGGGGGCTATGGCTACACCTTC
CDR3: CASSSPPGGYGYTF

D: .
V: TRBV10-3
size: .
J: TRBJ1-5
DNA: TGTGCCATTTCACCGGACAGTTTTAATCAGCCCCAGCATTTT
CDR3: CAISPDSFNQPQHF

D: .
V: TRBV15
size: .
J: TRBJ1-5
DNA: TGTGCCACGAGTTGGACAGTTACTAATCAGCCCCAGCATTTT
CDR3: CATSWTVTNQPQHF

D: TRBD1
V: TRBV5-1
size: .
J: TRBJ1-2
DNA: TGCGCCAGCAGCCCCGGACAGGGGGACTATGGCTACACCTTC
CDR3: CASSPGQGDYGYTF

D: TRBD2
V: TRBV29-1
size: .
J: TRBJ2-1
DNA: TGCAGCTCCCGGGGGGGCCGCAATGAGCAGTTCTTC
CDR3: CSSRGGRNEQFF

D: TRBD1
V: TRBV5-6
size: .
J: TRBJ2-3
DNA: TGTGCCAGCAGCCTCTGGGGGACAGGGGCCCACACAGATACGCAGTATTTT
CDR3: CASSLWGTGAHTDTQYF

D: TRBD1
V: TRBV30
size: .
J: TRBJ1-5
DNA: TGTGCCTGGAGTGTACAGGGGCATCAGCCCCAGCATTTT
CDR3: CAWSVQGHQPQHF

D: .
V: TRBV6-1
size: .
J: TRBJ1-2
DNA: TGTGCCAGCAGTGAAAGTGGAGTAGATGGCTACACCTTC
CDR3: CASSESGVDGYTF

D: .
V: TRBV5-1
size: .
J: TRBJ2-5
DNA: TGCGCCAGCCGGGACAACCAAGAGACCCAGTACTTC
CDR3: CASRDNQETQYF

D: .
V: TRBV7-9
size: .
J: TRBJ1-2
DNA: TGTGCCAGCAGCTTGGATCGGGTAAGTAACTATGGCTACACCTTC
CDR3: CASSLDRVSNYGYTF

D: TRBD1
V: TRBV6-6
size: .
J: TRBJ1-1
DNA: TGTGCCAGCAATGGACAGGGGGCTGAAGCTTTCTTT
CDR3: CASNGQGAEAFF

D: TRBD2
V: TRBV24-1
size: .
J: TRBJ2-1
DNA: TGTGCCACCAGTGACCCTAGCGGGGGGGGCTCCTACAATGAGCAGTTCTTC
CDR3: CATSDPSGGGSYNEQFF

D: .
V: TRBV2
size: .
J: TRBJ1-2
DNA: TGTGCCGGGGCGGGGGTACGAGGCTACACCTTC
CDR3: CAGAGVRGYTF

D: TRBD1
V: TRBV5-8
size: once
J: TRBJ2-1
DNA: TGTGCCAGCAGCTCTGGACAGGCCCGATGGAATGAGCAGTTCTTC
CDR3: CASSSGQARWNEQFF

D: .
V: TRBV2
size: .
J: TRBJ2-2
DNA: TGTGCCAGCAGAACGGACAGGAACACCGGGGAGCTGTTTTTT
CDR3: CASRTDRNTGELFF

D: .
V: TRBV2
size: .
J: TRBJ1-1
DNA: TGTGCCAGCAGTGAAAGAGCAGGGGAAGAAACTGAAGCTTTCTTT
CDR3: CASSERAGEETEAFF

D: .
V: TRBV12-5
size: .
J: TRBJ2-7
DNA: TGTGCTAGTGGTTTGGTGGTAGGCAGGGCCTCCGAGCAGTACTTC
CDR3: CASGLVVGRASEQYF

D: .
V: TRBV7-3
size: once
J: TRBJ2-1
DNA: TGTGCCAGCAGCTTACGACTGTACAATGAGCAGTTCTTC
CDR3: CASSLRLYNEQFF

D: .
V: TRBV29-1
size: .
J: TRBJ1-1
DNA: TGCAGCGTTGGCCCCACAGGGAGAGGCACTGAAGCTTTCTTT
CDR3: CSVGPTGRGTEAFF

D: .
V: TRBV15
size: .
J: TRBJ1-2
DNA: TGTGCCACCAGCAGAGATCAACAGGGCGACTATGGCTACACCTTC
CDR3: CATSRDQQGDYGYTF

D: TRBD2
V: TRBV2
size: .
J: TRBJ2-1
DNA: TGTGCCAGCACCCCAGGAGCGGGAGATTACAATGAGCAGTTCTTC
CDR3: CASTPGAGDYNEQFF

D: .
V: TRBV2
size: .
J: TRBJ2-2
DNA: TGTGCCAGCAGTGATTACTCCGGGGAGCTGTTTTTT
CDR3: CASSDYSGELFF

D: .
V: TRBV10-3
size: .
J: TRBJ1-1
DNA: TGTGCCATCAGTGAGGGGACTGGCGAAAAGAACACTGAAGCTTTCTTT
CDR3: CAISEGTGEKNTEAFF

D: TRBD2
V: TRBV11-1
size: .
J: TRBJ2-2
DNA: TGTGCCAGCTCCAGCGGGGGGGCAAGTCACGGGGAGCTGTTTTTT
CDR3: CASSSGGASHGELFF

D: .
V: TRBV7-9
size: .
J: TRBJ1-6
DNA: TGTGCCAGCAGTTGGTCACTTAGCTCACCCCTCCACTTT
CDR3: CASSWSLSSPLHF

D: .
V: TRBV5-1
size: few
J: TRBJ1-1
DNA: TGCGCCAGCAGCTTGGCGGGCAGGGCCAACACTGAAGCTTTCTTT
CDR3: CASSLAGRANTEAFF

D: .
V: TRBV9
size: .
J: TRBJ2-3
DNA: TGTGCCAGCAGCGCGCTAGGGAGTTTTAGCACAGATACGCAGTATTTT
CDR3: CASSALGSFSTDTQYF

D: .
V: TRBV12-3/TRBV12-4
size: .
J: TRBJ1-1
DNA: TGTGCCAGCAGTTTATTACGAGACACTGAAGCTTTCTTT
CDR3: CASSLLRDTEAFF

D: TRBD1
V: TRBV7-2
size: .
J: TRBJ1-1
DNA: TGTGCCAGCAGCCTCTACAGGGGTGTGAACACTGAAGCTTTCTTT
CDR3: CASSLYRGVNTEAFF

D: TRBD1
V: TRBV5-1
size: few
J: TRBJ1-2
DNA: TGCGCCAGCAGCTTGACAGGGGAAGTCAACTATGGCTACACCTTC
CDR3: CASSLTGEVNYGYTF

D: TRBD2
V: TRBV5-1
size: once
J: TRBJ2-1
DNA: TGCGCCAGCAGCTTGAAGCGGGGGGCCTCCTACAATGAGCAGTTCTTC
CDR3: CASSLKRGASYNEQFF

D: TRBD1
V: TRBV2
size: .
J: TRBJ1-2
DNA: TGTGCCAGCGTACAGGGGGCAGGGGGGTATGGCTACACCTTC
CDR3: CASVQGAGGYGYTF

D: TRBD1
V: TRBV3-1/TRBV3-2
size: .
J: TRBJ1-2
DNA: TGTGCCAGCAGCCTCCGGGACAGACCGTTCTATGGCTACACCTTC
CDR3: CASSLRDRPFYGYTF

D: .
V: TRBV7-9
size: .
J: TRBJ1-4
DNA: TGTGCCAGCAGCTACAGAGCAACTAATGAAAAACTGTTTTTT
CDR3: CASSYRATNEKLFF

D: TRBD1
V: TRBV6-5
size: .
J: TRBJ1-2
DNA: TGTGCCAGCAGTTACTTGGCAGGGGGCTATGGCTACACCTTC
CDR3: CASSYLAGGYGYTF